The 2 T cell receptor beta chains in this list originate from one sample, sequenced in a study of OX40 agonist ivuxolimab in advanced cancers. The method was immunoSEQ multiplex PCR; TCRdb's version includes in-frame clones alone and lacks a portion of them. The profile shows some 110,000 clones, less than 95% of them singletons. The sample consisted of CD4+ or CD8+ T cells sorted from blood, taken in a trial of the OX40 agonist ivuxolimab. The receptors shown here come from an adult with an advanced solid tumor such as melanoma, head and neck, liver or kidney cancer.

This clone occurred once. The chain is built from TRBV2 and TRBJ2-7, with 7 bases identical to TRBD1. CDR1 is SNHLY and CDR2 is FYNNEI in the germline V gene. The CDR3 is made up of 13 amino acids. The J segment lost 3 bases and the V segment lost 5 bases, leaving 4 bases of the junction unmatched. CDR3 in DNA: TGTGCCAGCAGTAGGGACAGAATCTACGAGCAGTACTTC. This encodes CASSRDRIYEQYF.

The chain employs TRBV28 and TRBJ1-2, with 8 bases lining up with TRBD1. V lost 6 bases, J lost 8 bases, and 8 bases stayed unmatched. There are 13 residues in the CDR3. Germline CDR1 is MDHEN and CDR2 is SYDVKM. DNA of the CDR3: TGTGCCAGCAGCCGAGGGGGGGACAGGGGCTACACCTTC. It is translated as CASSRGGDRGYTF.